This T cell receptor beta chain was sequenced for a study of blood T cell repertoires in COVID-19. Using immunoSEQ multiplex PCR, the repertoire was profiled, and TCRdb retains in-frame clones only, with some absent. The sample has 200,000 to 250,000 clones; approximately 80% are singletons. CDR3 length equals 16 residues. V lost 2 bases to trimming and J lost 2 bases; unmatched junction nucleotides: 4. CDR1 is KGHSH and CDR2 is LQKENI in the germline V gene. The sample was peripheral blood. This clonotype originated in a woman over 75 with active or convalescent COVID-19. The chain joins TRBV18 to TRBJ2-3, with 10 bases matching TRBD1. The CDR3 protein is CASSPRGQGNTDTQYF. Written as DNA, the CDR3 is TGTGCCAGCTCACCAAGGGGACAGGGGAACACAGATACGCAGTATTTT.